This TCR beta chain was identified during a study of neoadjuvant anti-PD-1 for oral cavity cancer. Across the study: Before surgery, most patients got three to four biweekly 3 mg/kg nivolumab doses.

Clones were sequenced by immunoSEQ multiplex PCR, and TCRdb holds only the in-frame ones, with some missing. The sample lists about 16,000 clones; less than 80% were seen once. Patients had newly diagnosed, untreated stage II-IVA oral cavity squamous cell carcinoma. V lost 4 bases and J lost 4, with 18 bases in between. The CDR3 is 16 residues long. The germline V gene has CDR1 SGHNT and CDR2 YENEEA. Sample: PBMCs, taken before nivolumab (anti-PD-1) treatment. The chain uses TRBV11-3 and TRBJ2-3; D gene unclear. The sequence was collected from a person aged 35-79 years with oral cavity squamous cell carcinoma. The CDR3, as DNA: TGTGCCAGCAGCTCGCCGGTCCCGGGCGGTTCAGATACGCAGTATTTT. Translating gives CASSSPVPGGSDTQYF.